A single sample gave rise to the 20 T cell receptor beta chains below, sequenced in a study of T cells expressing NK-cell markers (dated by TCRdb to 2020 to 2022). Preparation of the library involved 5' RACE. Sequencing instrument: Illumina HiSeq 2000. TCRdb reanalyzed the reads, keeping one entry per CDR3 protein sequence and omitting DNA. The sample table gives some 460,000 distinct CDR3 sequences. The biggest ten clones account for 1.4% to 1.5% of the sample. The sequenced material came from blood T cells: a sorted CD56 or NKG2C T cell subset, CD4+ or CD8+ T cells, or bulk PBMC T cells (not recorded which). The receptors derive from a woman in her forties or fifties in good health. Donor details come from another sample of the same person, matched by shared clones.

This CDR3 is CSVRGGDRSYEQYF. The chain is built from TRBV29-1 and TRBJ2-7; TCRdb outputs TRBD2, but without DNA this stays unchecked. Germline V gene data show CDR1 as SQVTM and CDR2 as ANQGSEA. The CDR3 spans 14 residues.

This chain joins TRBV7-8 and TRBJ2-1; absent DNA, TCRdb's TRBD1 call cannot be checked. The CDR3 consists of 16 residues. Germline V gives CDR1 SGHVS, CDR2 FQNEAQ. Here the CDR3 reads CASKSGRGVSRDEQFF.

The rearrangement joins TRBV10-3 to TRBJ2-1; TCRdb lists TRBD2, though no DNA is available to test this call. Germline lookup yields CDR1 ENHRY and CDR2 SYGVKD. The CDR3 is 15 amino acids. The CDR3 protein is CAISDGQLAGNEQFF.

The chain employs TRBV9 and TRBJ1-1. Germline V gives CDR1 SGDLS, CDR2 YYNGEE. This CDR3 contains 13 residues. CDR3 sequence reads: CASSKGMNTEAFF.

The chain has TRBV20-1 and TRBJ2-1; TCRdb's D call, TRBD2, is unchecked because there is no DNA. This CDR3 contains 18 residues. Germline CDR1 DFQATT, CDR2 SNEGSKA (reference sequence). CDR3 protein: CSAPRTSGRLSSYNEQFF.

The chain couples TRBV10-3 to TRBJ2-5; TCRdb calls TRBD1, which cannot be checked without DNA. This CDR3 comprises 19 residues. Germline-derived CDR1 and CDR2 are ENHRY and SYGVKD. CDR3 amino acids: CAISGEIRRDRAILETQYF.

V and J are TRBV20-1 and TRBJ2-3; the TRBD2 assignment by TCRdb is unverifiable without DNA. This CDR3 contains 15 residues. Germline-derived CDR1 and CDR2 are DFQATT and SNEGSKA (reference sequence). CDR3 protein: CSASPVAGGIDTQYF.

V usage is TRBV5-1 and J usage is TRBJ2-6; TCRdb reports TRBD1, a call that lacks DNA to check it against. CDR3 length equals 14 residues. Germline CDR1 reads SGHRS; CDR2 reads YFSETQ. CDR3 residues: CASKDITGANVLTF.

The chain couples TRBV29-1 to TRBJ1-1; the TCRdb call, TRBD1, lacks DNA for checking. The CDR3 length is 13 residues. The germline V gene has CDR1 SQVTM and CDR2 ANQGSEA. CDR3 region: CSVRAGINTEAFF.

The genes are TRBV12-3 or TRBV12-4 and TRBJ1-1. There are 13 residues in the CDR3. The CDR3 loop reads CASSPVSSTEAFF.

The chain combines TRBV28 with TRBJ2-1. Per germline, CDR1 MDHEN and CDR2 SYDVKM. The CDR3 loop spans 14 amino acids. CDR3 sequence reads: CASKFRLRNNEQFF.

The chain uses TRBV7-2 and TRBJ1-2; the TRBD1 assignment by TCRdb is unverifiable without DNA. The CDR3 length is 12 residues. Germline V gene sequence: CDR1 SGHTA, CDR2 FQGNSA. CDR3 loop: CASSRRTRGYTF.

V is TRBV9 and J is TRBJ2-3. This CDR3 comprises 14 residues. From germline, CDR1 is SGDLS and CDR2 YYNGEE. CDR3 protein: CASSVGQSQDTQYF. Supplemented by reference TRBV9 and TRBJ2-3, the full variable domain reads DSGVTQTPKHLITATGQRVTLRCSPRSGDLSVYWYQQSLDQGLQFLIQYYNGEERAKGNILERFSAQQFPDLHSELNLSSLELGDSALYFCASSVGQSQDTQYFGPGTRLTVL.

The chain has TRBV12-3 or TRBV12-4 and TRBJ2-7; lacking DNA, the TRBD2 call made by TCRdb goes unchecked. CDR3 length equals 14 residues. The CDR3 reads CASSPAGGAYEQYF.

The chain carries TRBV21-1 and TRBJ2-3. TRBV21-1 is marked as a pseudogene. The CDR3 has 11 amino acids. The CDR3: CASKMGDTQYF.

The chain joins TRBV19 to TRBJ2-2; TCRdb lists TRBD2, though no DNA is available to test this call. CDR1 and CDR2 from the germline V gene are LNHDA and SQIVND (reference sequence). CDR3 length: 16 amino acids. The CDR3 loop reads CASSIGGISNTGELFF.

This rearrangement joins TRBV3-1 to TRBJ2-1; there is no DNA to check the TCRdb D call of TRBD2. From germline, CDR1 is LGHDT and CDR2 YNNKEL (reference sequence). CDR3 length: 16 residues. The CDR3 is CASALKAGFSYNEQFF.

The chain couples TRBV10-3 to TRBJ1-1. The CDR3 contains 16 residues. CDR1 ENHRY and CDR2 SYGVKD come from the germline V gene. Here the CDR3 reads CAISEPKAVGNTEAFF.

V and J are TRBV9 and TRBJ1-3. Per germline, CDR1 SGDLS and CDR2 YYNGEE. This CDR3 is built from 13 residues. The chain's CDR3 is CASSRYSGDTIYF.

This sequence joins TRBV5-1 and TRBJ2-5; the TCRdb D gene call, TRBD1, has no DNA to confirm it. CDR1 and CDR2 (germline): SGHRS, YFSETQ. The CDR3 is 18 amino acids. This chain's CDR3 is CASSSRTGGAGSGETQYF.